These 10 T cell receptor beta chains came from one sample sequenced in a study of cytomegalovirus exposure and HLA in healthy donors. Primers included in the PCR were 60 Vbeta and 13 Jbeta primers. Libraries were prepared by immunoSEQ multiplex PCR; TCRdb keeps only in-frame clonotypes and omits some of them. The repertoire has approximately 150,000 clones, 70% to 80% of them found once; the top ten carry around a tenth. Sequenced material: PBMCs. These receptors were taken from a man younger than 30 in good health and CMV-seropositive.

The J gene is TRBJ2-7, the V gene TRBV9; 8 positions agree with TRBD1. Germline-derived CDR1 and CDR2 are SGDLS and YYNGEE. The CDR3 extends over 16 amino acids. V shed 0 bases and J 6 bases; nucleotides not matched to a gene: 11. Here the CDR3 reads CASSVGGTGSAGEQYF. The CDR3 DNA sequence: TGTGCCAGCAGCGTAGGTGGGACAGGATCCGCGGGCGAGCAGTACTTC. The entire variable domain, with the rest obtained from reference TRBV9 and TRBJ2-7, is as follows: DSGVTQTPKHLITATGQRVTLRCSPRSGDLSVYWYQQSLDQGLQFLIQYYNGEERAKGNILERFSAQQFPDLHSELNLSSLELGDSALYFCASSVGGTGSAGEQYFGPGTRLTVT.

This clone showed up just a few times. The V and J genes are TRBV7-2 and TRBJ2-7; 11 bases are a match to TRBD2. This CDR3 spans 14 amino acids. The germline V gene has CDR1 SGHTA and CDR2 FQGNSA. V shed 3 bases, J shed 5 bases, and the junction held 3 bases outside the gene matches. CDR3 coding DNA: TGTGCCAGCAGCTTGAATAGCGGGAGGGACGAGCAGTACTTC. It translates to CASSLNSGRDEQYF. Supplemented by reference TRBV7-2 and TRBJ2-7, the full variable domain reads GAGVSQSPSNKVTEKGKDVELRCDPISGHTALYWYRQSLGQGLEFLIYFQGNSAPDKSGLPSDRFSAERTGGSVSTLTIQRTQQEDSAVYLCASSLNSGRDEQYFGPGTRLTVT.

The genes are TRBV2 and TRBJ2-7, with 8 bases lining up with TRBD1. Trimming took 6 bases from V and 3 from J; bases not matched to a gene: 1. CDR3 length: 12 amino acids. Germline V gene data show CDR1 as SNHLY and CDR2 as FYNNEI. CDR3 residues: CASRGQVYEQYF. The CDR3 bases are TGTGCCAGCAGGGGACAGGTCTACGAGCAGTACTTC.

The chain uses TRBV6-6 and TRBJ2-5; D is unclear. V lost 5 bases to trimming and J lost 2 bases, with 18 bases between them. Germline CDR1 and CDR2: MNHNY and SVGAGI (reference sequence). The CDR3 covers 16 residues. The CDR3 here is CASSTRLSALQETQYF. DNA for the CDR3: TGTGCCAGCAGTACCAGGTTGTCAGCTCTACAAGAGACCCAGTACTTC.

This chain uses TRBV19 with TRBJ1-5; weak D call: TRBD1 (5 bases). Germline lookup yields CDR1 LNHDA and CDR2 SQIVND (reference sequence). Trimming took 4 bases from V and 5 from J, leaving 15 bases between them. This CDR3 has 15 residues. The CDR3 here is CASSRRATGDQPQHF. The CDR3 DNA reads TGTGCCAGTAGTAGGAGGGCAACGGGGGATCAGCCCCAGCATTTT.

Concerning this clone: This same CDR3 is encoded by further DNA sequences in the sample. The chain has TRBV28 and TRBJ2-7; D may be TRBD1 (5 bases). Trimming removed 3 bases at V and 0 bases at J, with 6 bases between. The CDR3 extends over 13 amino acids. CDR1 and CDR2 from the germline V gene are MDHEN and SYDVKM. In nucleotides, the CDR3 is TGTGCCAGCAGTTTTCAGGGCTCCTACGAGCAGTACTTC. Translated, it gives CASSFQGSYEQYF. Drawing the rest from reference TRBV28 and TRBJ2-7, the complete variable domain is DVKVTQSSRYLVKRTGEKVFLECVQDMDHENMFWYRQDPGLGLRLIYFSYDVKMKEKGDIPEGYSVSREKKERFSLILESASTNQTSMYLCASSFQGSYEQYFGPGTRLTVT.

This clone showed up just a few times. This chain joins TRBV5-1 and TRBJ1-1, with D tentatively TRBD1 (5 bases). CDR1 and CDR2 from the germline V gene are SGHRS and YFSETQ. The V end lost 5 bases, the J end lost 6 bases, and 17 bases lay between the germline ends. CDR3 size: 14 residues. For the CDR3, the DNA is TGCGCCAGCAGGGGGGGGGATAGGGGATCTGAAGCTTTCTTT. Translating gives CASRGGDRGSEAFF.

The V gene is TRBV18, the J gene TRBJ2-4, with 7 bases aligning to TRBD1. CDR1 and CDR2 from the germline V gene are KGHSH and LQKENI. This CDR3 region has 14 residues. Trimming took 3 bases from V and 7 from J; bases not matched to a gene: 6. This chain's CDR3 is CASSPTGSTNIQYF. DNA for the CDR3: TGTGCCAGCTCACCGACAGGGTCTACTAACATTCAGTACTTC.

Points on this clone: This sample also contains other DNA sequences that code for the same CDR3. The chain carries TRBV9 and TRBJ2-7; D perhaps matches TRBD2 (5 bases). V was pared by 2 bases and J by 0 bases, with 9 bases between. This CDR3 has 14 amino acids. Germline V lookup: CDR1 SGDLS, CDR2 YYNGEE. CDR3 residues: CASSVGDSSYEQYF. The CDR3, as DNA: TGTGCCAGCAGCGTCGGGGATAGCTCCTACGAGCAGTACTTC.

The rearrangement uses TRBV11-1 and TRBJ1-2; weak D call: TRBD1 (5 bases). Trimming left V 3 bases short and J 4 bases short, with 12 bases between. Germline-derived CDR1 and CDR2 are SGHAT and FQDESV (reference sequence). CDR3 length equals 14 residues. The CDR3 region has the DNA TGTGCCAGCAGCTTTTCAGGGAAGAGCTATGGCTACACCTTC. Encoded protein: CASSFSGKSYGYTF.